Following are 27 T cell receptor beta chains from one sample sequenced in a study of blood T cell repertoires in COVID-19. Repertoires were generated with immunoSEQ multiplex PCR, while TCRdb's copy carries only in-frame clones and drops some. This table has approximately 170,000 clones, around nine tenths appearing once. Sequencing was done on a sample of peripheral blood. The receptors originated from a man under 40 with acute or convalescent COVID-19.

V gene TRBV7-9 combines with J gene TRBJ1-2, with no clear D. Germline V gene sequence: CDR1 SEHNR, CDR2 FQNEAQ (reference sequence). V was clipped by 1 base and J by 6 bases, with 15 bases between them. This CDR3 contains 15 residues. This CDR3 reads CASSLVAGGINGYTF. CDR3 nucleotides: TGTGCCAGCAGCTTAGTGGCAGGAGGGATTAATGGCTACACCTTC.

V and J are TRBV30 and TRBJ1-1, with 7 bases lining up with TRBD1. The ends lost 4 bases at V and 0 bases at J; junction bases unmatched: 11. The CDR3 has 16 residues. CDR1 GTSNPN and CDR2 SVGIG come from the germline V gene (reference sequence). The CDR3 loop reads CAWIRQGRSMNTEAFF. The DNA for the CDR3 is TGTGCCTGGATTCGACAGGGACGATCAATGAACACTGAAGCTTTCTTT.

This chain links TRBV3-1 (or the pseudogene TRBV3-2) with TRBJ1-6; maybe TRBD1 (5 bases). V lost 1 base and J lost 1, with 8 bases in between. Germline loops: CDR1 LGHDT, CDR2 YNNKEL (reference sequence). The CDR3 is 16 residues long. The CDR3 sequence: CASSQGGGSYNSPLHF. The CDR3 DNA is TGTGCCAGCAGCCAAGGGGGGGGTTCCTATAATTCACCCCTCCACTTT.

This clone came up a few times. The V and J genes are TRBV15 and TRBJ2-1, with D tentatively TRBD2 (6 bases). Germline V gives CDR1 LNHNV, CDR2 YYDKDF (reference sequence). This CDR3 contains 18 residues. V was trimmed by 3 bases and J by 1 base, leaving 19 bases between them. The CDR3 DNA follows: TGTGCCACCAGCAGCGGGGACGGACTTAGCGGTTCCTACAATGAGCAGTTCTTC. It yields the protein CATSSGDGLSGSYNEQFF.

This clone was seen a handful of times. In nucleotides, the CDR3 is TGTGCCAGCCGTTTAGACAGGGGTTCACCCCTCCACTTT. Its translation: CASRLDRGSPLHF. The V gene is TRBV18, the J gene TRBJ1-6; 8 nucleotides match TRBD1. In germline, CDR1 is KGHSH, CDR2 LQKENI. The CDR3 has 13 amino acids. V lost 8 bases to trimming and J lost 9 bases; unmatched junction nucleotides: 6. Filled out from reference TRBV18 and TRBJ1-6, the complete variable domain reads NAGVMQNPRHLVRRRGQEARLRCSPMKGHSHVYWYRQLPEEGLKFMVYLQKENIIDESGMPKERFSAEFPKEGPSILRIQQVVRGDSAAYFCASRLDRGSPLHFGNGTRLTVT.

This clone was seen only once. The J gene is TRBJ1-6, the V gene TRBV6-1, with TRBD1 matching over 8 bases. The V segment lost 2 bases and the J segment 10 bases; nucleotides outside the gene matches: 19. Germline assignment: CDR1 MNHNS and CDR2 SASEGT. The CDR3 runs 19 residues. The CDR3 sequence is CASSEWPPYRGKPQSPLHF. Here the CDR3 DNA reads TGTGCCAGCAGTGAATGGCCCCCTTACAGGGGGAAGCCCCAATCACCCCTCCACTTT.

This rearrangement joins TRBV28 to TRBJ2-7; 10 nucleotides line up with TRBD1. After removal of 8 bases from V and 7 bases from J, the junction contained 11 bases not matched to a gene. The germline CDR1 and CDR2 sequences are MDHEN and SYDVKM. This CDR3 has 14 amino acids. This chain's CDR3 is CASSPGGQGLEQYF. CDR3 bases: TGTGCCAGCTCCCCTGGGGGACAGGGGTTGGAGCAGTACTTC.

This clone was picked up a small number of times. This sequence joins TRBV5-6 and TRBJ2-7, with TRBD1 matching 7 bases. CDR3 length: 16 amino acids. With 2 bases clipped from V and 2 bases from J, the junction kept 10 bases outside the gene matches. CDR1 and CDR2 from the germline V gene are SGHDT and YYEEEE. The CDR3 DNA reads as TGTGCCAGCAGCTTCTTCGTGGGACAGAAAACCTACGAGCAGTACTTC. The encoded protein is CASSFFVGQKTYEQYF.

In this sample, this clone turned up a few times. The V gene is TRBV28, the J gene TRBJ1-2; the match to TRBD1 covers 9 bases. Germline CDR1 MDHEN, CDR2 SYDVKM. The CDR3 runs to 14 residues. V lost 7 bases, J lost 4 bases, and 7 bases stayed unmatched. The CDR3 loop reads CASISRGQGYGYTF. DNA for the CDR3: TGTGCCAGCATCAGCCGGGGACAGGGCTATGGCTACACCTTC.

The chain employs TRBV18 and TRBJ1-6; 7 positions agree with TRBD1. CDR1 is KGHSH, CDR2 LQKENI, per germline. V trimming: 3 bases; J trimming: 10 bases; junction bases outside the gene matches: 9. The CDR3 totals 15 residues. The CDR3 nucleotides are TGTGCCAGCTCACCCATTGGTGCCAGGGGGTCACCCCTCCACTTT. Residues: CASSPIGARGSPLHF.

The rearrangement links TRBV6-5 to TRBJ1-6, with TRBD1 matching over 7 bases. The CDR3 extends over 15 amino acids. After removal of 5 bases from V and 5 bases from J, the junction contained 6 bases not matched to a gene. Per the germline V gene, CDR1 is MNHEY and CDR2 is SVGAGI. DNA of the CDR3: TGTGCCAGCAGTCGTACGGGGACAGATAATTCACCCCTCCACTTT. Translation: CASSRTGTDNSPLHF.

Of note for this clone: Other nucleotide sequences in the sample specify the same CDR3. The chain couples TRBV2 to TRBJ1-1; a possible D gene is TRBD1 (6 bases). The CDR3 loop spans 13 amino acids. The ends were cut back, 6 bases at V and 2 bases at J, with 10 bases in the middle. Germline lookup yields CDR1 SNHLY and CDR2 FYNNEI. CDR3 coding DNA: TGTGCCAGCAGAGGACAGATAAACACTGAAGCTTTCTTT. Translating gives CASRGQINTEAFF. The variable domain in full, completed from reference TRBV2 and TRBJ1-1, reads EPEVTQTPSHQVTQMGQEVILRCVPISNHLYFYWYRQILGQKVEFLVSFYNNEISEKSEIFDDQFSVERPDGSNFTLKIRSTKLEDSAMYFCASRGQINTEAFFGQGTRLTVV.

J is TRBJ1-2 and V is TRBV10-2; TRBD1 might be the D (6 bases). V was trimmed by 7 bases and J by 6 bases, leaving 15 bases between them. Germline values: CDR1 WSHSY, CDR2 SAAADI. CDR3 length: 13 amino acids. Here the CDR3 DNA reads TGCGCCAGCACGACAGGCTATAAGAATGGCTACACCTTC. It translates to CASTTGYKNGYTF.

The J gene is TRBJ2-7, the V gene TRBV30; 10 nucleotides agree with TRBD2. After removal of 3 bases from V and 2 bases from J, the junction contained 1 base not matched to a gene. The CDR3 contains 13 residues. The germline gives CDR1 GTSNPN, CDR2 SVGIG (reference sequence). For the CDR3, the DNA is TGTGCCTGGAGCAGCGGGGGGGCCTACGAGCAGTACTTC. Translation gives CAWSSGGAYEQYF.

The rearrangement uses TRBV5-1 and TRBJ2-1; D might be TRBD2 (6 bases). V lost 4 bases, J lost 9 bases, and 17 bases lay in between. Germline loops: CDR1 SGHRS, CDR2 YFSETQ. The CDR3 is made up of 14 amino acids. The CDR3 DNA sequence: TGCGCCAGCAGCAGGACTATGGATGCAAGTGAGCAGTTCTTC. It codes for CASSRTMDASEQFF.

The chain joins TRBV6-5 to TRBJ1-5; D call uncertain. The CDR3 sequence is 14 residues long. Germline lookup yields CDR1 MNHEY and CDR2 SVGAGI. Trimming cost V 6 bases and J 4 bases, with 13 bases left between them. The CDR3 reads CASRKGGGNQPQHF. CDR3 in DNA: TGTGCCAGCAGAAAGGGAGGTGGGAATCAGCCCCAGCATTTT.

J is TRBJ1-6 and V is TRBV18; D remains unclear. This CDR3 is 14 amino acids long. The germline CDR1 and CDR2 sequences are KGHSH and LQKENI. V lost 3 bases and J 6 bases, leaving 9 bases between the germline ends. This CDR3 is CASSPSQLNSPLHF. DNA for the CDR3: TGTGCCAGCTCACCTTCACAGCTTAATTCACCCCTCCACTTT.

This chain connects TRBV5-1 to TRBJ2-1, with 7 bases matching TRBD2. V was pared by 1 base and J by 13 bases, with 8 bases of the junction left unmatched. CDR1 and CDR2 (germline): SGHRS, YFSETQ. The CDR3 spans 13 residues. The CDR3 spells CASSLSLAEIQFF. The CDR3 DNA follows: TGCGCCAGCAGCTTGAGTCTAGCGGAGATACAGTTCTTC.

V is TRBV6-5 and J is TRBJ2-5; 7 bases line up with TRBD2. The CDR3 totals 15 residues. Trimming took 0 bases from V and 5 from J; bases not matched to a gene: 6. Germline CDR1 MNHEY, CDR2 SVGAGI. The CDR3 loop is CASSYSGAGWETQYF. The CDR3 DNA reads TGTGCCAGCAGTTACTCCGGAGCGGGGTGGGAGACCCAGTACTTC.

The genes are TRBV7-9 and TRBJ1-1, with D tentatively TRBD1 (5 bases). This CDR3 region has 13 residues. Trimming shortened V by 7 bases and J by 4 bases, and 13 bases separated the two germline ends. CDR1 SEHNR and CDR2 FQNEAQ come from the germline V gene (reference sequence). The CDR3 reads CASTKERGTEAFF. In DNA, the CDR3 is TGTGCCAGCACCAAGGAAAGGGGCACTGAAGCTTTCTTT. The complete variable domain, with remaining parts taken from reference TRBV7-9 and TRBJ1-1, reads DTGVSQNPRHKITKRGQNVTFRCDPISEHNRLYWYRQTLGQGPEFLTYFQNEAQLEKSRLLSDRFSAERPKGSFSTLEIQRTEQGDSAMYLCASTKERGTEAFFGQGTRLTVV.

The gene calls are TRBV6-5 and TRBJ1-2; D may be TRBD1 (6 bases). Between the trimmed V and J ends, which lost 6 bases and 7 bases, there was a span of 12 bases. The germline CDR1 and CDR2 sequences are MNHEY and SVGAGI. The CDR3 extends over 12 amino acids. CDR3 nucleotides: TGTGCCAGCAGGTCCGGGACACTTGGCTACACCTTC. It specifies CASRSGTLGYTF.

The chain links TRBV3-1 (or the pseudogene TRBV3-2) to TRBJ1-5; no reliable D call. The germline V gene encodes CDR1 LGHDT and CDR2 YNNKEL (reference sequence). The CDR3 is 14 amino acids. The germline V and J ends were trimmed by 2 bases and 0 bases, with 5 bases remaining between them. The CDR3 spells CASSQRASNQPQHF. The CDR3 DNA follows: TGTGCCAGCAGCCAAAGAGCTAGCAATCAGCCCCAGCATTTT.

The rearrangement uses TRBV27 and TRBJ2-1; TRBD1 matches at 7 bases. Germline V gives CDR1 MNHEY, CDR2 SMNVEV (reference sequence). V trimming: 2 bases; J trimming: 5 bases; junction bases outside the gene matches: 3. The CDR3 spans 14 residues. Written as DNA, the CDR3 is TGTGCCAGCAGTTTAATGGGACAGAACAATGAGCAGTTCTTC. This encodes CASSLMGQNNEQFF.

The chain employs TRBV30 and TRBJ2-6; D gene uncertain. The V end lost 4 bases, the J end lost 0 bases, and 10 bases lay between the germline ends. The germline V gene has CDR1 GTSNPN and CDR2 SVGIG (reference sequence). The CDR3 contains 15 residues. DNA for the CDR3: TGTGCCTGGAAGAACCGGAGCTCTGGGGCCAACGTCCTGACTTTC. This sequence encodes CAWKNRSSGANVLTF. The entire variable domain, with the rest obtained from reference TRBV30 and TRBJ2-6, is as follows: SQTIHQWPATLVQPVGSPLSLECTVEGTSNPNLYWYRQAAGRGLQLLFYSVGIGQISSEVPQNLSASRPQDRQFILSSKKLLLSDSGFYLCAWKNRSSGANVLTFGAGSRLTVL.

The rearrangement uses TRBV7-6 and TRBJ2-7; TRBD2 agrees at 10 bases. The CDR3 is 15 amino acids. V dropped 5 bases and J dropped 5; count of bases not matched to a gene: 9. CDR1 is SGHVS and CDR2 is FNYEAQ in the germline V gene. The CDR3 loop is CASSLGGLAVDEQYF. The DNA for the CDR3 is TGTGCCAGCAGCCTCGGAGGACTAGCGGTCGACGAGCAGTACTTC.

This chain joins TRBV28 and TRBJ2-7, with TRBD2 as a possible D gene (6 bases). Germline CDR1 MDHEN, CDR2 SYDVKM. The CDR3 length is 12 residues. Between the trimmed V and J ends, which lost 5 bases and 9 bases, there was a span of 14 bases. The CDR3 bases are TGTGCCAGCAGTGCGGGACCTCCCCGGCAGTACTTC. It yields the protein CASSAGPPRQYF. Variable domain in full (rest from reference TRBV28 and TRBJ2-7): DVKVTQSSRYLVKRTGEKVFLECVQDMDHENMFWYRQDPGLGLRLIYFSYDVKMKEKGDIPEGYSVSREKKERFSLILESASTNQTSMYLCASSAGPPRQYFGPGTRLTVT.

This chain connects TRBV28 to TRBJ2-2; D possibly corresponds to TRBD1 (7 bases). The length of the CDR3 is 15 residues. Germline V gene lookup returns CDR1 MDHEN and CDR2 SYDVKM. V lost 5 bases, J lost 10 bases, and 20 bases lay in between. This CDR3 is CASSPRTGLYEELFF. The CDR3 region has the DNA TGTGCCAGCAGTCCCCGGACAGGACTATACGAGGAGCTGTTTTTT.